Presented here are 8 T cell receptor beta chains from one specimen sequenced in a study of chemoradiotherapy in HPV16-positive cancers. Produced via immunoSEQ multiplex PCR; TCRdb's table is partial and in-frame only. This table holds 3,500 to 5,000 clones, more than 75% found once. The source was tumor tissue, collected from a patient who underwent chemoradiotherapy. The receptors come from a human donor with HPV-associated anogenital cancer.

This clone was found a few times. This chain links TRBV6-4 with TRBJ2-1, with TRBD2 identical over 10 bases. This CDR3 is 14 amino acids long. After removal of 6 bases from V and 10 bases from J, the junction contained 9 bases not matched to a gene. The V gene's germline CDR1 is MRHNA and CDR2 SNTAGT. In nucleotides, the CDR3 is TGTGCCAGCAGAGGCCTAGCGGGAGTTGGGGAGCAGTTCTTC. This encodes CASRGLAGVGEQFF.

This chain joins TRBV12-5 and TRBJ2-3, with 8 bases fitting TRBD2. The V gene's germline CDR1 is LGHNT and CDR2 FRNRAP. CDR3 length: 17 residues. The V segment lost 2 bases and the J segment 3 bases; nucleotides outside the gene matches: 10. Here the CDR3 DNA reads TGTGCTAGTGGTTTGAACCCAGCGGGAGCAAGGACAGATACGCAGTATTTT. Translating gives CASGLNPAGARTDTQYF. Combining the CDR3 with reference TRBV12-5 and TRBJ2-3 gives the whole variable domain DARVTQTPRHKVTEMGQEVTMRCQPILGHNTVFWYRQTMMQGLELLAYFRNRAPLDDSGMPKDRFSAEMPDATLATLKIQPSEPRDSAVYFCASGLNPAGARTDTQYFGPGTRLTVL.

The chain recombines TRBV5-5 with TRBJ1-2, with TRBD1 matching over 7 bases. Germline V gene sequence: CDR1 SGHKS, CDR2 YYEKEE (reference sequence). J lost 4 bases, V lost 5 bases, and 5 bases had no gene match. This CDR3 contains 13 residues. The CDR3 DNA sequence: TGTGCCAGCAGAGGGGACAGCCCCTATGGCTACACCTTC. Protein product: CASRGDSPYGYTF. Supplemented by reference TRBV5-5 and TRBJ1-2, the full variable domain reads DAGVTQSPTHLIKTRGQQVTLRCSPISGHKSVSWYQQVLGQGPQFIFQYYEKEERGRGNFPDRFSARQFPNYSSELNVNALLLGDSALYLCASRGDSPYGYTFGSGTRLTVV.

The CDR3 bases are TGTGCCAGCAGTTCAGACAGGGGGCGTACCCAGTACTTC. Its protein product is CASSSDRGRTQYF. The V gene is TRBV28, the J gene TRBJ2-5, with 10 bases matching TRBD1. Germline V gene data show CDR1 as MDHEN and CDR2 as SYDVKM. CDR3 length: 13 amino acids. With V trimmed by 4 bases and J by 8 bases, 4 bases remained unmatched. The whole variable domain, remainder taken from reference TRBV28 and TRBJ2-5, is DVKVTQSSRYLVKRTGEKVFLECVQDMDHENMFWYRQDPGLGLRLIYFSYDVKMKEKGDIPEGYSVSREKKERFSLILESASTNQTSMYLCASSSDRGRTQYFGPGTRLLVL.

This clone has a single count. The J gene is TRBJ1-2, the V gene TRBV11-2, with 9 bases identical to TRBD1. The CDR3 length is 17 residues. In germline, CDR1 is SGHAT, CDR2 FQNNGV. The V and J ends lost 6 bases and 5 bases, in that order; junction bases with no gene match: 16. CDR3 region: CASRPTRGQGFQYGYTF. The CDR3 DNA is TGTGCCAGCAGACCCACTCGGGGACAGGGTTTTCAATATGGCTACACCTTC.

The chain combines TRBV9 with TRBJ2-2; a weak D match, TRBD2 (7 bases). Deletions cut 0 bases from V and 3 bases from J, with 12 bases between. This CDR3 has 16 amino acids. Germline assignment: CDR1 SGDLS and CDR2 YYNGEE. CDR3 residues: CASSVEGGGDTGELFF. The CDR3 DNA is TGTGCCAGCAGCGTAGAGGGAGGGGGAGACACCGGGGAGCTGTTTTTT.

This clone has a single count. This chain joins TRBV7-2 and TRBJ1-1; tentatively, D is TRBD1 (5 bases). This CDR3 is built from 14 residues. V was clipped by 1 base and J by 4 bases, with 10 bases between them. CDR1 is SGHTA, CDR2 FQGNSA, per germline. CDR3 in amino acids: CASSLVGGSTEAFF. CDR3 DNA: TGTGCCAGCAGCTTAGTGGGGGGGAGCACTGAAGCTTTCTTT.

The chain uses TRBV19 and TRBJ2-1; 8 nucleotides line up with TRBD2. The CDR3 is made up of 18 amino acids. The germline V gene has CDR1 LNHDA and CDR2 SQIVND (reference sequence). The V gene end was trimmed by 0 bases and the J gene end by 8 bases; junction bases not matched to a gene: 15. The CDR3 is CASSIDLRRTSPFDEQFF. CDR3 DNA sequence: TGTGCCAGTAGTATAGATCTGAGGCGGACTAGCCCATTCGATGAGCAGTTCTTC. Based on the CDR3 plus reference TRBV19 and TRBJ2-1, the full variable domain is DGGITQSPKYLFRKEGQNVTLSCEQNLNHDAMYWYRQDPGQGLRLIYYSQIVNDFQKGDIAEGYSVSREKKESFPLTVTSAQKNPTAFYLCASSIDLRRTSPFDEQFFGPGTRLTVL.